These T cell receptor beta chains were read from a single sample in a study of T cell responses to AZD1222 COVID-19 vaccine. TCRdb's copy holds only in-frame clones and misses some; the assay was immunoSEQ multiplex PCR. The sample gives under 150,000 clones, less than 90% of which show up once; around 30% is in the top ten. The sample in question was peripheral blood, obtained on day 0 of AZD1222 vaccination. These receptor sequences come from an adult in good health. CDR3s include the opening cysteine and the closing phenylalanine or tryptophan. Each record gives: clone size, D gene, V gene, J gene, CDR3 DNA, CDR3 protein. A D gene is named only where the DNA matches it firmly. Clone size appears in some rows only: once, few, many, or a class for an expanded clone.

clone size: .
D gene: TRBD2
V gene: TRBV2
J gene: TRBJ2-7
CDR3 DNA: TGTGCCAGCAGTGGGGGGACTAGTTACGAGCAGTACTTC
CDR3 protein: CASSGGTSYEQYF

clone size: .
D gene: .
V gene: TRBV6-4
J gene: TRBJ1-1
CDR3 DNA: TGTGCCAGCAGTGAAACTGCCTCGAACACTGAAGCTTTCTTT
CDR3 protein: CASSETASNTEAFF

clone size: .
D gene: .
V gene: TRBV29-1
J gene: TRBJ1-2
CDR3 DNA: TGCAGCGTTGACTCCCCAGGGAACTATGGCTACACCTTC
CDR3 protein: CSVDSPGNYGYTF

clone size: .
D gene: .
V gene: TRBV7-3
J gene: TRBJ2-5
CDR3 DNA: TGTGCCAGCAGCTTATCCTCTGGAGAGACCCAGTACTTC
CDR3 protein: CASSLSSGETQYF

clone size: .
D gene: .
V gene: TRBV25-1
J gene: TRBJ2-3
CDR3 DNA: TGTGCCACTCCCCGGTCCGCAGGTAGCACAGATACGCAGTATTTT
CDR3 protein: CATPRSAGSTDTQYF

clone size: .
D gene: .
V gene: TRBV6-2/TRBV6-3
J gene: TRBJ2-7
CDR3 DNA: TGTGCCAGCAGTTACAATATTATCCGGCTCTCCTACGAGCAGTACTTC
CDR3 protein: CASSYNIIRLSYEQYF

clone size: .
D gene: TRBD2
V gene: TRBV27
J gene: TRBJ2-1
CDR3 DNA: TGTGCCAGCAGAGTAGCGGGGGGAAACAATGAGCAGTTCTTC
CDR3 protein: CASRVAGGNNEQFF

clone size: .
D gene: .
V gene: TRBV3-1/TRBV3-2
J gene: TRBJ1-6
CDR3 DNA: TGTGCCAGCAGCCGATCGCAGGGAAGCGGTTCACCCCTCCACTTT
CDR3 protein: CASSRSQGSGSPLHF

clone size: .
D gene: TRBD2
V gene: TRBV11-2
J gene: TRBJ2-5
CDR3 DNA: TGTGCCAGCAGCTCCCCGGAGCGAGCGGGAATGTTAGAGACCCAGTACTTC
CDR3 protein: CASSSPERAGMLETQYF

clone size: .
D gene: .
V gene: TRBV5-1
J gene: TRBJ1-1
CDR3 DNA: TGCGCCAGCAGATGGGGGACCCCGAACACTGAAGCTTTCTTT
CDR3 protein: CASRWGTPNTEAFF

clone size: .
D gene: .
V gene: TRBV4-1
J gene: TRBJ2-5
CDR3 DNA: TGCGCCAGCAGCCAGGCCGGACAGGGCGGGAGGGCCCGGGAGACCCAGTACTTC
CDR3 protein: CASSQAGQGGRARETQYF

clone size: .
D gene: .
V gene: TRBV5-5
J gene: TRBJ1-6
CDR3 DNA: TGTGCCAGCAGCTTGGGACGGGTCCATAATTCACCCCTCCACTTT
CDR3 protein: CASSLGRVHNSPLHF

clone size: .
D gene: .
V gene: TRBV2
J gene: TRBJ1-2
CDR3 DNA: TGTGCCAGCAGTGAAGCCCCACAGGTCTATGGCTACACCTTC
CDR3 protein: CASSEAPQVYGYTF

clone size: .
D gene: TRBD1
V gene: TRBV6-5
J gene: TRBJ1-2
CDR3 DNA: TGTGCCAGCAGCAACGGACAGGGGCCCTATGGCTACACCTTC
CDR3 protein: CASSNGQGPYGYTF

clone size: .
D gene: .
V gene: TRBV5-1
J gene: TRBJ1-4
CDR3 DNA: TGCGCCAGCAGCTCGGGGGCAGATAATGAAAAACTGTTTTTT
CDR3 protein: CASSSGADNEKLFF

clone size: .
D gene: .
V gene: TRBV15
J gene: TRBJ2-5
CDR3 DNA: TGTGCCACCCGAGGGCAAGAGACCCAGTACTTC
CDR3 protein: CATRGQETQYF

clone size: .
D gene: .
V gene: TRBV11-1
J gene: TRBJ1-3
CDR3 DNA: TGTGCCAGCAGCACCCGCACCAGTTTCGTCGGAAACACCATATATTTT
CDR3 protein: CASSTRTSFVGNTIYF

clone size: .
D gene: .
V gene: TRBV6-5
J gene: TRBJ2-7
CDR3 DNA: TGTGCCAGCAGTTCAGTGAGCTCCTACGAGCAGTACTTC
CDR3 protein: CASSSVSSYEQYF

clone size: .
D gene: .
V gene: TRBV2
J gene: TRBJ1-2
CDR3 DNA: TGTGCCAGCAGTCTGACAGGAATTGGCTACACCTTC
CDR3 protein: CASSLTGIGYTF

clone size: .
D gene: .
V gene: TRBV7-9
J gene: TRBJ1-1
CDR3 DNA: TGTGCCAGCAGCCCAGCATCGGTGAACACTGAAGCTTTCTTT
CDR3 protein: CASSPASVNTEAFF

clone size: .
D gene: .
V gene: TRBV5-1
J gene: TRBJ1-3
CDR3 DNA: TGCGCCAGCAGCTTGGACGGGACCGCTGGAAACACCATATATTTT
CDR3 protein: CASSLDGTAGNTIYF

clone size: once
D gene: .
V gene: TRBV5-5
J gene: TRBJ1-5
CDR3 DNA: TGTGCCAGCAGCGCAGAGTATAGCAATCAGCCCCAGCATTTT
CDR3 protein: CASSAEYSNQPQHF

clone size: .
D gene: .
V gene: TRBV30
J gene: TRBJ2-7
CDR3 DNA: TGTGCCTCTGGACAGTCCTCCTACGAGCAGTACTTC
CDR3 protein: CASGQSSYEQYF

clone size: .
D gene: .
V gene: TRBV25-1
J gene: TRBJ1-1
CDR3 DNA: TGTGCCAGCAGTGCCCTCAGGACGAACACTGAAGCTTTCTTT
CDR3 protein: CASSALRTNTEAFF

clone size: .
D gene: .
V gene: TRBV9
J gene: TRBJ2-1
CDR3 DNA: TGTGCCAGCAGCGTAGAGTCCCAGGAGGAGCAGTTCTTC
CDR3 protein: CASSVESQEEQFF

clone size: .
D gene: .
V gene: TRBV7-3
J gene: TRBJ2-1
CDR3 DNA: TGTGCCAGCAGCTTAATGGGCGGGTCCTACAATGAGCAGTTCTTC
CDR3 protein: CASSLMGGSYNEQFF

clone size: once
D gene: .
V gene: TRBV2
J gene: TRBJ1-6
CDR3 DNA: TGTGCCAGCAGTGCACGCGAAAAAGGGGAGTCACCCCTCCACTTT
CDR3 protein: CASSAREKGESPLHF

clone size: .
D gene: .
V gene: TRBV11-2
J gene: TRBJ2-2
CDR3 DNA: TGTGCCAGCCGCCAAGGGCCAGGGACGCACACCGGGGAGCTGTTTTTT
CDR3 protein: CASRQGPGTHTGELFF

clone size: .
D gene: .
V gene: TRBV21-1
J gene: TRBJ1-5
CDR3 DNA: TGTGCCAGCAGCCAGGAAGGGGGTCGGGGAAGCAATCAGCCCCAGCATTTT
CDR3 protein: CASSQEGGRGSNQPQHF

clone size: once
D gene: TRBD1
V gene: TRBV6-6
J gene: TRBJ1-1
CDR3 DNA: TGTGCCAGCAGTCGAAGCCTGGGACAGCGTAACACTGAAGCTTTCTTT
CDR3 protein: CASSRSLGQRNTEAFF

clone size: .
D gene: .
V gene: TRBV4-3
J gene: TRBJ1-2
CDR3 DNA: TGCGCCAGCAGCCAAGATTTGCACCCAAACTATGGCTACACCTTC
CDR3 protein: CASSQDLHPNYGYTF